This T cell receptor beta chain was recovered during a study of identical twins. General observations from the study: Models predicted less out-of-frame TCR alpha sharing in monozygotic twins than was found.

CDR3 length equals 14 residues. CDR1 is MNHEY, CDR2 SMNVEV, per germline (reference sequence). The V and J ends lost 6 bases and 0 bases respectively, with 11 bases between them. Healthy Caucasians made up all donors. A universal primer site was added by template switching, and unique molecular identifiers were carried by the cDNA. Via MiXCR, TCRdb re-called the 5' RACE reads, giving one row per CDR3 protein. The repertoire holds roughly 470,000 distinct CDR3 sequences, with roughly an eighth as singletons. This clonotype was observed a handful of times. Antigen: not known. The sample was also linked to a second study, of yellow fever vaccine responses in identical twins.

Material: CD4+ T cells sorted from blood. The chain uses TRBV27 and TRBJ1-1, with D hard to call. The TCR comes from a woman aged 18-29 years in good health. CDR3 DNA: TGTGCCAGCAGGGTTCAAAGAATGAACACTGAAGCTTTCTTT. This translates into CASRVQRMNTEAFF.